The entry below gives a single TCR beta chain sequence along with its context. These data originate in a study of cytomegalovirus exposure and HLA in healthy donors. The PCR ran on 60 Vbeta and 13 Jbeta primers. Repertoires were generated with immunoSEQ multiplex PCR, while TCRdb's copy carries only in-frame clones and drops some. Of tens of thousands of clones in the sample, approximately 84% were seen once. V dropped 0 bases and J dropped 8 bases, with 13 bases sitting between them. The CDR3 sequence is 14 residues long. Per germline, CDR1 LNHNV and CDR2 YYDKDF (reference sequence). The clonotype comes from a man aged 50 to 60 in good health and CMV-seronegative. The chain joins TRBV15 to TRBJ1-2; D is undetermined. Sequenced material: PBMCs. CDR3 region: CATSREIGRGGYTF. In DNA, the CDR3 is TGTGCCACCAGCAGAGAGATAGGTCGAGGCGGCTACACCTTC.